These 25 T cell receptor beta chains share one sample of origin, sequenced in a study of blood T cell repertoires in COVID-19. Sequencing used immunoSEQ multiplex PCR; TCRdb keeps in-frame clones, though not all of them. The sample lists more than 95,000 clones; more than 85% were seen once. The material sequenced was peripheral blood. The receptor source for this set is a man aged 45 to 65 with COVID-19, enrolled during active disease.

The chain links TRBV28 to TRBJ2-6, with 7 bases fitting TRBD2. The ends lost 1 base at V and 2 bases at J; junction bases unmatched: 14. This CDR3 has 20 amino acids. Germline V gene data show CDR1 as MDHEN and CDR2 as SYDVKM. The CDR3 DNA follows: TGTGCCAGCAGTTTATCCTCCCCAACCGCGGCGGGGGCTGGGGCCAACGTCCTGACTTTC. It specifies CASSLSSPTAAGAGANVLTF.

The J gene is TRBJ2-2, the V gene TRBV14; possibly TRBD2 for D (5 bases). Trimming removed 2 bases from V and 6 bases from J, with 16 bases in between. CDR3 length equals 16 residues. Per the germline V gene, CDR1 is SGHDN and CDR2 is FVKESK. CDR3: CASSQRHPLGAGELFF. CDR3 DNA sequence: TGTGCCAGCAGCCAACGACACCCCTTGGGAGCCGGGGAGCTGTTTTTT.

DNA of the CDR3: TGTGCCAGCAGCTTAGTACTCCAGGGCGAGCAGTACTTC. This codes for CASSLVLQGEQYF. The chain is built from TRBV7-9 and TRBJ2-7; tentatively, D is TRBD1 (5 bases). The V end lost 1 base, the J end lost 6 bases, and 10 bases lay between the germline ends. CDR1 and CDR2 from the germline V gene are SEHNR and FQNEAQ (reference sequence). This CDR3 has 13 residues. The whole variable domain, filled in from reference TRBV7-9 and TRBJ2-7, reads DTGVSQNPRHKITKRGQNVTFRCDPISEHNRLYWYRQTLGQGPEFLTYFQNEAQLEKSRLLSDRFSAERPKGSFSTLEIQRTEQGDSAMYLCASSLVLQGEQYFGPGTRLTVT.

The chain is built from TRBV6-2 or TRBV6-3 and TRBJ1-2; a possible D gene is TRBD1 (5 bases). Germline V gene data show CDR1 as MNHEY and CDR2 as SVGEGT. The CDR3 sequence is 13 residues long. V lost 4 bases to trimming and J lost 4 bases, with 10 bases between them. CDR3: CASSFDRPYGYTF. CDR3 coding DNA: TGTGCCAGCAGTTTCGACAGACCCTATGGCTACACCTTC.

The CDR3 bases are TGTGCCAGCAGCCAAGTACTAGCGGGAGGATTGGATACGCAGTATTTT. Protein sequence: CASSQVLAGGLDTQYF. The rearrangement joins TRBV3-1 (or the pseudogene TRBV3-2) to TRBJ2-3, with TRBD2 matching 12 bases. Trimming cost V 1 base and J 6 bases; bases outside gene matches: 5. CDR3 length: 16 amino acids. Germline lookup yields CDR1 LGHDT and CDR2 YNNKEL (reference sequence).

The rearrangement links TRBV18 to TRBJ2-3; TRBD2 agrees at 7 bases. The junction had 3 bases not matched to a gene; V was cut back by 5 bases and J by 1 base. Germline V gene lookup returns CDR1 KGHSH and CDR2 LQKENI. This CDR3 has 14 amino acids. The CDR3, as DNA: TGTGCCAGCTCAGGCCTAGCGGGCACAGATACGCAGTATTTT. Residues: CASSGLAGTDTQYF. Full variable domain (rest looked up from reference TRBV18 and TRBJ2-3): NAGVMQNPRHLVRRRGQEARLRCSPMKGHSHVYWYRQLPEEGLKFMVYLQKENIIDESGMPKERFSAEFPKEGPSILRIQQVVRGDSAAYFCASSGLAGTDTQYFGPGTRLTVL.

This clone was recorded only once. The chain uses TRBV5-1 and TRBJ2-2; tentative D call: TRBD1 (5 bases). The germline V and J ends were trimmed by 6 bases and 4 bases, with 13 bases remaining between them. Looked up from germline, CDR1 is SGHRS and CDR2 is YFSETQ. The CDR3 totals 14 residues. The CDR3 DNA reads as TGCGCCAGCACCCAAGGCCAGGGCACCGGGGAGCTGTTTTTT. As protein: CASTQGQGTGELFF.

The CDR3 sequence is CASSQDFGTGSGYTF. The CDR3 DNA reads as TGTGCCAGCAGCCAAGATTTCGGGACAGGGTCTGGCTACACCTTC. The rearrangement joins TRBV4-2 to TRBJ1-2; 9 bases align to TRBD1. Unmatched junction bases numbered 6, after V lost 0 bases and J lost 7 bases. The length of the CDR3 is 15 residues. Germline V gives CDR1 LGHNA, CDR2 YNFKEQ.

The chain joins TRBV11-1 to TRBJ2-1; 11 bases line up with TRBD2. The CDR3 runs 14 residues. The ends lost 6 bases at V and 5 bases at J; junction bases unmatched: 3. Germline V CDR1 and CDR2: SGHAT, FQDESV (reference sequence). CDR3 bases: TGTGCCAGCAGACTGGGACTAGCGGACAATGAGCAGTTCTTC. Its protein product is CASRLGLADNEQFF.

The chain joins TRBV7-8 to TRBJ2-1; TRBD1 matches 9 bases. The CDR3 length is 16 residues. Germline V CDR1 and CDR2: SGHVS, FQNEAQ. J gave up 6 bases and V 5 bases, and 11 bases lay outside the gene matches. The DNA of the CDR3 is TGTGCCAGCAGCCTATACAAGGGACAGGGCTTCAATGAGCAGTTCTTC. This translates into CASSLYKGQGFNEQFF.

The chain links TRBV3-1 (or the pseudogene TRBV3-2) to TRBJ2-2; TRBD2 matches at 13 bases. This CDR3 has 16 amino acids. From germline, CDR1 is LGHDT and CDR2 YNNKEL (reference sequence). J was trimmed by 4 bases and V by 7 bases; bases with no gene match: 6. The CDR3 spells CASNLGTSGTTGELFF. The DNA of the CDR3 is TGTGCCAGCAACCTTGGGACTAGCGGGACCACCGGGGAGCTGTTTTTT.

In this sample, this clone turned up a few times. This chain connects TRBV6-1 to TRBJ1-4; the D is unclear. Trimming pared 1 base from V and 8 bases from J, leaving 14 bases between. The CDR3 contains 15 residues. From germline, CDR1 is MNHNS and CDR2 SASEGT. In DNA form, the CDR3 reads TGTGCCAGCAGTGAAGTCTTAGGAGGGAGGGAAAAACTGTTTTTT. This encodes CASSEVLGGREKLFF.

The chain links TRBV27 to TRBJ2-5; perhaps TRBD2 as D (6 bases). The CDR3 has 14 amino acids. Germline CDR1 is MNHEY and CDR2 is SMNVEV (reference sequence). V lost 6 bases to trimming and J lost 5 bases, with 16 bases between them. CDR3 DNA sequence: TGTGCCAGCAGACCCCCGGGACTGCGGGAGACCCAGTACTTC. Residues: CASRPPGLRETQYF.

The V and J genes are TRBV19 and TRBJ2-1, with D possibly matching TRBD1 (6 bases). The CDR3 contains 13 residues. Germline V gene sequence: CDR1 LNHDA, CDR2 SQIVND (reference sequence). V lost 6 bases and J 5 bases, leaving 11 bases between the germline ends. CDR3 DNA: TGTGCCAGTAGCCTGGACAGCAACAATGAGCAGTTCTTC. Encoded protein: CASSLDSNNEQFF.

J is TRBJ1-5 and V is TRBV12-3 or TRBV12-4; tentative D call: TRBD1 (5 bases). V was cut by 5 bases and J by 4 bases, with 9 bases left in between. This CDR3 region has 13 residues. CDR3 DNA sequence: TGTGCCAGCAGTCACGGGACTAATCAGCCCCAGCATTTT. Translated, it gives CASSHGTNQPQHF.

This CDR3 reads CASSLEALAYEQYF. The CDR3 DNA follows: TGCGCCAGCAGCCTGGAGGCTCTAGCTTACGAGCAGTACTTC. This chain joins TRBV5-1 and TRBJ2-7; possibly TRBD2 for D (5 bases). The V gene lost 4 bases and the J gene lost 4 bases, with 15 bases spanning the gap. CDR3 length: 14 amino acids. CDR1 and CDR2 from the germline V gene are SGHRS and YFSETQ.

The rearrangement joins TRBV5-3 to TRBJ2-1; D unresolved. TRBV5-3 is assigned to the ORF class and has an uncertain function. Trimming removed 1 base from V and 0 bases from J, with 8 bases in between. This CDR3 has 15 amino acids. DNA of the CDR3: TGTGCCAGAAGCTTGCCGGGTAGCTCCTACAATGAGCAGTTCTTC. This codes for CARSLPGSSYNEQFF.

The chain couples TRBV19 to TRBJ1-5; weak D call: TRBD1 (5 bases). Trimming removed 5 bases at V and 0 bases at J, with 11 bases between. The germline V gene encodes CDR1 LNHDA and CDR2 SQIVND (reference sequence). The CDR3 is made up of 15 amino acids. The CDR3 DNA reads TGTGCCAGTAGTCCTCCGACAGTTAGCAATCAGCCCCAGCATTTT. Encoded protein: CASSPPTVSNQPQHF.

This chain uses TRBV12-3 or TRBV12-4 with TRBJ2-7; 7 nucleotides agree with TRBD1. J was trimmed by 2 bases and V by 4 bases; bases with no gene match: 2. CDR3 length: 13 residues. In DNA, the CDR3 is TGTGCCAGCAGTTGGACAGGCACCTACGAGCAGTACTTC. This gives the protein CASSWTGTYEQYF.

V gene TRBV7-2 combines with J gene TRBJ2-7; D possibly corresponds to TRBD2 (7 bases). CDR1 is SGHTA and CDR2 is FQGNSA in the germline V gene. V gave up 0 bases and J gave up 7 bases, with 22 bases separating them. The CDR3 extends over 17 amino acids. CDR3 amino acids: CASSLAGASGLSREQYF. The DNA of the CDR3 is TGTGCCAGCAGCTTAGCGGGGGCTAGCGGCCTCTCGAGGGAGCAGTACTTC.

The chain joins TRBV7-2 to TRBJ2-3, with 8 bases that match TRBD2. Germline lookup yields CDR1 SGHTA and CDR2 FQGNSA. The ends lost 6 bases at V and 3 bases at J; junction bases unmatched: 5. The CDR3 has 14 residues. CDR3 in amino acids: CASRPGLATDTQYF. In DNA form, the CDR3 reads TGTGCCAGCAGACCTGGACTAGCTACAGATACGCAGTATTTT.

This rearrangement joins TRBV27 to TRBJ1-3, with a weak D call TRBD1 (5 bases). This CDR3 spans 12 amino acids. Germline V gene lookup returns CDR1 MNHEY and CDR2 SMNVEV (reference sequence). The CDR3 nucleotides read TGTGCTGTGCGGGGACCCGGAAACACCATATATTTT. This translates into CAVRGPGNTIYF.

This rearrangement joins TRBV10-3 to TRBJ2-1; 8 nucleotides match TRBD2. Germline CDR1 ENHRY, CDR2 SYGVKD. The CDR3 runs to 15 residues. Trimming took 2 bases from V and 6 from J; bases not matched to a gene: 6. The CDR3 sequence is CAISEGLADINEQFF. CDR3 bases: TGTGCCATCAGTGAGGGACTAGCCGATATCAATGAGCAGTTCTTC.

The J gene is TRBJ2-3, the V gene TRBV19; 8 bases fit TRBD1. The germline CDR1 and CDR2 sequences are LNHDA and SQIVND (reference sequence). The CDR3 runs 14 residues. V lost 6 bases to trimming and J lost 3 bases; unmatched junction nucleotides: 5. Here the CDR3 reads CASRSDRGTDTQYF. The CDR3 DNA is TGTGCCAGTAGGAGCGACAGGGGAACAGATACGCAGTATTTT.

V gene TRBV5-4 combines with J gene TRBJ1-2; 9 bases fit TRBD1. CDR1 is SGHNT and CDR2 is YYREEE in the germline V gene (reference sequence). The ends lost 4 bases at V and 2 bases at J; junction bases unmatched: 3. The CDR3 has 14 amino acids. The CDR3 protein is CASSDGQGNYGYTF. CDR3 nucleotides: TGTGCCAGCAGCGATGGACAGGGGAACTATGGCTACACCTTC.